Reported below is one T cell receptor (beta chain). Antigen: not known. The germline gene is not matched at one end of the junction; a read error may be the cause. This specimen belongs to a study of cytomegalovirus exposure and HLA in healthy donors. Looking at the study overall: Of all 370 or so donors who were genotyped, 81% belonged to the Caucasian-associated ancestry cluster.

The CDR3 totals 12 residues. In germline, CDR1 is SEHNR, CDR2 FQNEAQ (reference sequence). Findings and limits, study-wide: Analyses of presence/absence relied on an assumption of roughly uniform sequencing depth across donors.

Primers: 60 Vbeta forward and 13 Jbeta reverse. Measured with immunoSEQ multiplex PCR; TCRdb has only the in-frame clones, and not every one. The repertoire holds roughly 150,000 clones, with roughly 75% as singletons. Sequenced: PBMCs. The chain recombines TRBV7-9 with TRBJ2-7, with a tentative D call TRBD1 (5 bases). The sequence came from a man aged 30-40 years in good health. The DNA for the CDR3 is TGTTCCAGCAGCTTAACAGGTCGGGAGCAGTACTTC. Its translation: CSSSLTGREQYF.